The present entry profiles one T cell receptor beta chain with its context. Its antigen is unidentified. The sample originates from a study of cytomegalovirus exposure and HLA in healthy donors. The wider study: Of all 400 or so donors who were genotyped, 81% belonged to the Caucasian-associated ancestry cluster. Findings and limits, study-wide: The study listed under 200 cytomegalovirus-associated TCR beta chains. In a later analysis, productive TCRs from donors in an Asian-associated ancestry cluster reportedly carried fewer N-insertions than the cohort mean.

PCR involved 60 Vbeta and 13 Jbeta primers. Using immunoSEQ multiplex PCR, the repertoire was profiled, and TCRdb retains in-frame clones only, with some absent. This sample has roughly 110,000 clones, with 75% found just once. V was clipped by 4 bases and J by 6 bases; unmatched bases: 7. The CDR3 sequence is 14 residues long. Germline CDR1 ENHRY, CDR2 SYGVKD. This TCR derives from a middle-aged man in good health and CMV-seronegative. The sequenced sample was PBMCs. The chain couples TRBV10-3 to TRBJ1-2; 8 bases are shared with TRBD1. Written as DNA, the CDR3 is TGTGCCATCAGTGTCGGACAGGGTAATGATGGCTACACCTTC. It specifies CAISVGQGNDGYTF.